This T cell receptor beta chain was recovered during a study of cytomegalovirus exposure and HLA in healthy donors. Study at large: A later analysis reported the 120 or so validation repertoires used the same platform as the roughly 700 first-cohort repertoires. Study-wide findings and caveats: Accounts indicate the classifier identified cytomegalovirus status with strong specificity and sensitivity. In vitro confirmation showed three CMV-associated chains to be CMV antigen specific.

V lost 4 bases and J 4 bases, leaving 10 bases between the germline ends. The CDR3 loop spans 13 amino acids. CDR1 and CDR2 from the germline V gene are MGHRA and YSYEKL. The donors were members of the 120-subject validation cohort (separate from the approximately 670-subject first cohort). Concerning this clone: Its antigen is not identified.

TCRdb keeps only in-frame clones here, not all; method: immunoSEQ multiplex PCR. Of 250,000 to 400,000 clones detected, approximately 91% appear once; the ten largest clones hold around 0.96%. The sample comprised PBMCs. The chain has TRBV4-1 and TRBJ2-5; D is uncertain. The clonotype comes from a man between 25 and 39 years old in good health and CMV-seronegative. The CDR3 sequence is CASSRSLPETQYF. The CDR3 coding sequence is TGCGCCAGCAGCCGGAGTCTCCCAGAGACCCAGTACTTC.